The 12 T cell receptor beta chains given below trace back to one sample, sequenced in a study of CD8 T cells in ankylosing spondylitis. TCRdb fed the 5' RACE reads into MiXCR, producing one record per CDR3 protein. In the table there are approximately 190,000 distinct CDR3 sequences, 10% to 15% of which are singletons. Specimen: blood, either unsorted or a sorted T cell fraction (not recorded which). Receptors originate from a female donor with ankylosing spondylitis or in good health (not recorded which).

J is TRBJ2-2 and V is TRBV19; D is unclear. V lost 7 bases to trimming and J lost 1 base, with 10 bases between them. The CDR3 is 14 residues long. Germline V gene data show CDR1 as LNHDA and CDR2 as SQIVND (reference sequence). The DNA of the CDR3 is TGTGCCAGTACCCCCCAGGTGAACACCGGGGAGCTGTTTTTT. The encoded protein is CASTPQVNTGELFF.

The chain recombines TRBV9 with TRBJ2-1; 10 bases are shared with TRBD2. V was clipped by 0 bases and J by 7 bases; unmatched bases: 4. The CDR3 extends over 15 amino acids. The germline gives CDR1 SGDLS, CDR2 YYNGEE. The CDR3 reads CASSVDGTSANEQFF. The CDR3 coding sequence is TGTGCCAGCAGCGTAGATGGGACTAGCGCGAATGAGCAGTTCTTC.

This clonotype was recorded at least ten times. The V gene is TRBV12-5, the J gene TRBJ2-3; 10 bases agree with TRBD2. This CDR3 spans 18 amino acids. V dropped 4 bases and J dropped 5; count of bases not matched to a gene: 15. CDR1 is LGHNT and CDR2 is FRNRAP in the germline V gene. CDR3 residues: CASGSLTKAGGPGDTQYF. The CDR3 nucleotides are TGTGCTAGTGGTTCCCTAACAAAAGCGGGAGGGCCGGGAGATACGCAGTATTTT.

This clonotype has ten or more counts. V is TRBV28 and J is TRBJ2-1; D is ambiguous. Germline V gene data show CDR1 as MDHEN and CDR2 as SYDVKM. Trimming took off 6 bases at V and 7 bases at J, with 16 bases between the two ends. The CDR3 spans 14 residues. The CDR3 bases are TGTGCCAGCAGCTCCACCGGCTTGGGGAATGAGCAGTTCTTC. Its protein is CASSSTGLGNEQFF.

This clonotype was counted at least ten times. For the CDR3, the DNA is TGTGCCAGCAGTTACAGTTTCCTTTTGGGTGAAGCTTTCTTT. Its protein product is CASSYSFLLGEAFF. This rearrangement joins TRBV12-3 or TRBV12-4 to TRBJ1-1; D gene unclear. The V end was cut by 4 bases, the J end by 7 bases, with 16 bases between. The CDR3 runs 14 residues.

This clonotype was seen repeatedly, ten times or more. The gene calls are TRBV24-1 and TRBJ2-3; 9 nucleotides agree with TRBD1. J lost 8 bases, V lost 7 bases, and 6 bases had no gene match. The CDR3 covers 13 residues. The germline CDR1 and CDR2 sequences are KGHDR and SFDVKD. CDR3 in amino acids: CATREGQGRTQYF. The CDR3 bases are TGTGCCACCAGGGAGGGACAGGGCCGTACGCAGTATTTT.

In its sample, this clonotype was seen many times. The DNA of the CDR3 is TGTGCCACTAGTGGAATGGAGAATTCACCCCTCCACTTT. Translation: CATSGMENSPLHF. V and J are TRBV12-3 or TRBV12-4 and TRBJ1-6; D is uncertain. The germline V and J ends were trimmed by 10 bases and 7 bases, with 14 bases remaining between them. The CDR3 runs 13 residues.

This chain joins TRBV7-2 and TRBJ2-7; tentatively, D is TRBD1 (5 bases). The V gene lost 0 bases and the J gene lost 3 bases, with 15 bases spanning the gap. Germline assignment: CDR1 SGHTA and CDR2 FQGNSA. The CDR3 contains 16 residues. The CDR3 DNA is TGTGCCAGCAGCTTAGCCGCAACGCAGGGTTTCTACGAGCAGTACTTC. As protein: CASSLAATQGFYEQYF.

On this clonotype itself: One end of the junction fails to match germline, which may point to a read error. The gene calls are TRBV12-3 or TRBV12-4 and TRBJ2-5; 10 positions match TRBD1. The CDR3 has 13 amino acids. CDR3 DNA: TGTACCAGCAGCGACAGGGGGCTGGGGACCCAGTACTTC. Its protein product is CTSSDRGLGTQYF.

The sample holds a few counts of this clonotype. The gene calls are TRBV12-3 or TRBV12-4 and TRBJ2-2; D gene ambiguous. Trimming took 3 bases from V and 7 from J, leaving 9 bases between them. This CDR3 contains 13 residues. The CDR3 DNA reads TGTGCCAGCAGTTTCTCTCCCGGCGGGGAGCTGTTTTTT. Translating it yields CASSFSPGGELFF.

The chain combines TRBV4-2 with TRBJ2-1; 9 bases map to TRBD2. In germline, CDR1 is LGHNA, CDR2 YNFKEQ. The length of the CDR3 is 14 residues. V lost 4 bases to trimming and J lost 4 bases; unmatched junction nucleotides: 2. DNA of the CDR3: TGTGCCAGCAGCCTAGCGGGAGAGTACAATGAGCAGTTCTTC. It translates to CASSLAGEYNEQFF.

With respect to this clonotype: A much larger clone differs by one base, so this may be a read error. V gene TRBV18 combines with J gene TRBJ1-2; D remains unclear. The CDR3 consists of 13 residues. CDR1 is KGHSH, CDR2 LQKENI, per germline. The CDR3 loop is CTSSPQENYGYTF. The CDR3 region has the DNA TGTACCAGCTCACCACAAGAAAACTATGGCTACACCTTC. The entire variable domain, with the rest obtained from reference TRBV18 and TRBJ1-2, is as follows: NAGVMQNPRHLVRRRGQEARLRCSPMKGHSHVYWYRQLPEEGLKFMVYLQKENIIDESGMPKERFSAEFPKEGPSILRIQQVVRGDSAAYFCTSSPQENYGYTFGSGTRLTVV.